This passage covers 27 T cell receptor beta chains from one sample sequenced in a study of blood T cell repertoires in COVID-19. Here immunoSEQ multiplex PCR was the method, and the copy in TCRdb shows in-frame clones only, minus some. The data show over 300,000 clones, 89% seen once. Sequencing used PBMCs or T cells enriched from blood (not recorded which). These receptors were obtained from a woman aged 40 to 55 who had recovered from COVID-19.

V gene TRBV5-4 combines with J gene TRBJ1-2, with TRBD1 matching over 8 bases. CDR1 is SGHNT and CDR2 is YYREEE in the germline V gene (reference sequence). Trimming took 0 bases from V and 6 from J; bases not matched to a gene: 7. The CDR3 contains 15 residues. Here the CDR3 DNA reads TGTGCCAGCAGCTTGGTGGCCAGGGGGCAGGATGGCTACACCTTC. This encodes CASSLVARGQDGYTF.

V gene TRBV18 combines with J gene TRBJ1-2; D unresolved. V lost 6 bases and J 1 base, leaving 12 bases between the germline ends. The germline V gene encodes CDR1 KGHSH and CDR2 LQKENI. The CDR3 runs to 14 residues. Here the CDR3 DNA reads TGTGCCAGCTCTCCCCCCGTTTTTAACTATGGCTACACCTTC. This gives the protein CASSPPVFNYGYTF.

The chain couples TRBV7-2 to TRBJ1-3; 9 bases fit TRBD1. Germline CDR1 reads SGHTA; CDR2 reads FQGNSA. With 1 base clipped from V and 0 bases from J, the junction kept 7 bases outside the gene matches. The CDR3 runs 18 residues. The CDR3 loop reads CASSLVGQGPSSGNTIYF. For the CDR3, the DNA is TGTGCCAGCAGCTTAGTTGGACAGGGGCCGAGCTCTGGAAACACCATATATTTT.

CDR3 sequence: CASSSRSPPGELFF. The CDR3 coding sequence is TGTGCCAGCAGCTCGAGGAGCCCCCCCGGGGAGCTGTTTTTT. The genes are TRBV9 and TRBJ2-2; D ambiguous. The CDR3 loop spans 14 amino acids. Germline CDR1 is SGDLS and CDR2 is YYNGEE. Trimming shortened V by 4 bases and J by 6 bases, and 13 bases separated the two germline ends. The complete variable domain, with remaining parts taken from reference TRBV9 and TRBJ2-2, reads DSGVTQTPKHLITATGQRVTLRCSPRSGDLSVYWYQQSLDQGLQFLIQYYNGEERAKGNILERFSAQQFPDLHSELNLSSLELGDSALYFCASSSRSPPGELFFGEGSRLTVL.

The rearrangement uses TRBV29-1 and TRBJ2-1; D uncertain. Germline loops: CDR1 SQVTM, CDR2 ANQGSEA. The V and J ends lost 7 bases and 3 bases respectively, with 4 bases between them. This CDR3 region has 10 residues. Written as DNA, the CDR3 is TGCAGCGCGCACTACAATGAGCAGTTCTTC. Amino acids: CSAHYNEQFF.

The chain couples TRBV19 to TRBJ1-2; D remains ambiguous. Trimming removed 3 bases from V and 0 bases from J, with 11 bases in between. From germline, CDR1 is LNHDA and CDR2 SQIVND (reference sequence). The CDR3 is made up of 15 amino acids. CDR3 in DNA: TGTGCCAGTAGTATGAGGCAGAGCTCTAACTATGGCTACACCTTC. Protein product: CASSMRQSSNYGYTF.

This rearrangement joins TRBV2 to TRBJ1-1, with a possible D match to TRBD1 (6 bases). Germline V gene lookup returns CDR1 SNHLY and CDR2 FYNNEI. The V end lost 3 bases, the J end lost 4 bases, and 12 bases lay between the germline ends. The CDR3 contains 14 residues. CDR3 DNA sequence: TGTGCCAGCAGTGACAGGCAGGGGAGCACTGAAGCTTTCTTT. It codes for CASSDRQGSTEAFF.

The rearrangement uses TRBV11-2 and TRBJ1-5; D is uncertain. There are 15 residues in the CDR3. Trimming took off 1 base at V and 2 bases at J, with 9 bases between the two ends. Germline lookup yields CDR1 SGHAT and CDR2 FQNNGV. CDR3 sequence (DNA): TGTGCCAGCAGCTTAGGACTGCGGGGCAATCAGCCCCAGCATTTT. This encodes CASSLGLRGNQPQHF. Based on the CDR3 plus reference TRBV11-2 and TRBJ1-5, the full variable domain is EAGVAQSPRYKIIEKRQSVAFWCNPISGHATLYWYQQILGQGPKLLIQFQNNGVVDDSQLPKDRFSAERLKGVDSTLKIQPAKLEDSAVYLCASSLGLRGNQPQHFGDGTRLSIL.

This clone has only a few counts. The CDR3 protein is CASSRPDVYGYTF. The CDR3 DNA sequence: TGCGCCAGCAGTCGGCCCGATGTCTATGGCTACACCTTC. The chain is built from TRBV23-1 and TRBJ1-2, with D uncertain. TRBV23-1 is an open reading frame, and its role is uncertain. The V end was cut by 4 bases, the J end by 4 bases, with 10 bases between. This CDR3 is 13 amino acids long.

J is TRBJ2-1 and V is TRBV21-1; the listed D gene, TRBD1, was not tested against the DNA. TRBV21-1 is a known pseudogene. The CDR3 has 16 amino acids. The DNA of the CDR3 is TGTGCCAGCAGCACTTCAGGATCTCCCCTTTACAATGAGCAGTTCTTC. Its translation is CASSTSGSPLYNEQFF.

This chain joins TRBV5-6 and TRBJ2-5; a possible D gene is TRBD1 (5 bases). CDR3 length: 11 amino acids. V shed 7 bases and J shed 2 bases, with 6 bases lying between them. Germline-derived CDR1 and CDR2 are SGHDT and YYEEEE. CDR3 coding DNA: TGTGCCAGCCAGGGACAAGAGACCCAGTACTTC. It codes for CASQGQETQYF.

The genes are TRBV2 and TRBJ1-5, with 9 positions matching TRBD1. The V and J ends lost 7 bases and 4 bases, in that order; junction bases with no gene match: 8. The CDR3 covers 15 residues. CDR1 and CDR2 (germline): SNHLY, FYNNEI. As DNA, the CDR3 is TGTGCCAGCAAAGACGGGACAGGGCGTAATCAGCCCCAGCATTTT. This translates into CASKDGTGRNQPQHF.

This clone was detected only once. The CDR3 reads CASSSGEGRQYF. The CDR3 bases are TGTGCCAGCAGTTCCGGGGAAGGAAGGCAGTACTTC. This chain uses TRBV28 with TRBJ2-7; maybe TRBD2 (5 bases). Germline V gives CDR1 MDHEN, CDR2 SYDVKM. The CDR3 is made up of 12 amino acids. Trimming removed 4 bases at V and 9 bases at J, with 13 bases between. The full variable domain, rest sourced from reference TRBV28 and TRBJ2-7, is DVKVTQSSRYLVKRTGEKVFLECVQDMDHENMFWYRQDPGLGLRLIYFSYDVKMKEKGDIPEGYSVSREKKERFSLILESASTNQTSMYLCASSSGEGRQYFGPGTRLTVT.

The chain combines TRBV28 with TRBJ2-7; D is perhaps TRBD1 (5 bases). V was trimmed by 4 bases and J by 4 bases, leaving 14 bases between them. This CDR3 spans 14 amino acids. Germline CDR1 and CDR2: MDHEN and SYDVKM. DNA of the CDR3: TGTGCCAGCAGTTATCTTCAGGGAAGATACGAGCAGTACTTC. Protein: CASSYLQGRYEQYF.

The chain has TRBV19 and TRBJ1-1, with D possibly matching TRBD1 (6 bases). The CDR3 is 16 residues long. V lost 4 bases, J lost 5 bases, and 20 bases lay in between. Germline V gives CDR1 LNHDA, CDR2 SQIVND (reference sequence). The CDR3 DNA reads TGTGCCAGTAGTAAACGGACAGACTCCTCCAGGACTGAAGCTTTCTTT. Protein sequence: CASSKRTDSSRTEAFF.

The V and J genes are TRBV5-1 and TRBJ2-7, with a weak D call TRBD1 (6 bases). CDR1 SGHRS and CDR2 YFSETQ come from the germline V gene. V lost 4 bases and J 4 bases, leaving 21 bases between the germline ends. This CDR3 comprises 16 residues. CDR3 loop: CASSPWMGAGEYEQYF. The CDR3 bases are TGCGCCAGCAGCCCTTGGATGGGGGCAGGGGAATACGAGCAGTACTTC.

The chain carries TRBV10-1 and TRBJ2-1, with D possibly matching TRBD1 (6 bases). Per germline, CDR1 WNHNN and CDR2 SYGVQD (reference sequence). The ends were cut back, 6 bases at V and 2 bases at J, with 14 bases in the middle. There are 15 residues in the CDR3. The CDR3 DNA is TGCGCCAGCAGCTCCCGGGACAAGACCTACAATGAGCAGTTCTTC. Its translation is CASSSRDKTYNEQFF.

The chain carries TRBV10-3 and TRBJ2-2; TRBD2 might be the D (5 bases). Germline V CDR1 and CDR2: ENHRY, SYGVKD. This CDR3 contains 13 residues. The V gene lost 6 bases and the J gene lost 8 bases, with 13 bases spanning the gap. CDR3 amino acids: CAISQEAGGELFF. The CDR3 DNA reads as TGTGCCATCAGCCAGGAGGCCGGAGGGGAGCTGTTTTTT.

The chain carries TRBV5-4 and TRBJ2-2; D may be TRBD1 (6 bases). CDR1 SGHNT and CDR2 YYREEE come from the germline V gene (reference sequence). The CDR3 contains 17 residues. V gave up 4 bases and J gave up 0 bases, with 16 bases separating them. The CDR3 region is CASSPRTGTSNTGELFF. CDR3 nucleotide sequence: TGTGCCAGCAGCCCGCGCACCGGGACATCGAACACCGGGGAGCTGTTTTTT.

The chain is built from TRBV29-1 and TRBJ1-2, with 8 bases matching TRBD1. V lost 6 bases to trimming and J lost 7 bases; unmatched junction nucleotides: 13. Per the germline V gene, CDR1 is SQVTM and CDR2 is ANQGSEA. The CDR3 spans 14 residues. The CDR3 spells CSVDGGGQGSGYTF. The DNA for the CDR3 is TGCAGCGTGGACGGAGGCGGACAGGGTAGTGGCTACACCTTC.

This chain uses TRBV10-3 with TRBJ2-1; the match to TRBD2 covers 11 bases. Germline assignment: CDR1 ENHRY and CDR2 SYGVKD. The CDR3 is 15 amino acids. V trimming: 8 bases; J trimming: 5 bases; junction bases outside the gene matches: 8. CDR3 region: CAIAAGTSGDNEQFF. Here the CDR3 DNA reads TGTGCCATCGCCGCCGGGACTAGCGGAGACAATGAGCAGTTCTTC.

V gene TRBV6-6 combines with J gene TRBJ1-2; D is unresolved. CDR1 and CDR2 from the germline V gene are MNHNY and SVGAGI (reference sequence). Trimming cost V 5 bases and J 7 bases, with 17 bases left between them. The length of the CDR3 is 14 residues. CDR3 in amino acids: CASSPGVQRGGYTF. The CDR3 DNA sequence: TGTGCCAGCAGTCCCGGGGTACAACGCGGTGGCTACACCTTC.

The V call is TRBV2, the J call TRBJ1-1; D ambiguous. Germline-derived CDR1 and CDR2 are SNHLY and FYNNEI. This CDR3 is built from 14 residues. Trimming removed 7 bases at V and 1 base at J, with 13 bases between. The CDR3 DNA follows: TGTGCCAGCACCGTGCTAGGAGCGAACACTGAAGCTTTCTTT. Translation: CASTVLGANTEAFF.

The genes are TRBV30 and TRBJ1-2, with TRBD1 matching over 10 bases. The CDR3 has 14 residues. CDR1 is GTSNPN and CDR2 is SVGIG in the germline V gene (reference sequence). Trimming at V came to 8 bases and at J to 0 bases, leaving 6 bases not matched to a gene. The CDR3 nucleotides read TGTGCCAGGGACAGGGGAATACCTAACTATGGCTACACCTTC. Residues: CARDRGIPNYGYTF.

The chain joins TRBV6-2 or TRBV6-3 to TRBJ1-3; no clear D. The CDR3 consists of 18 residues. V was pared by 4 bases and J by 2 bases, with 21 bases between. Germline V gene data show CDR1 as MNHEY and CDR2 as SVGEGT. CDR3 nucleotides: TGTGCCAGCAGTTCCCTCGGACGACTGGAGGGCCCTGGAAACACCATATATTTT. Amino acids: CASSSLGRLEGPGNTIYF.

V gene TRBV7-2 combines with J gene TRBJ2-7; D perhaps matches TRBD2 (5 bases). Trimming took 1 base from V and 4 from J, leaving 14 bases between them. The CDR3 runs 15 residues. Germline V lookup: CDR1 SGHTA, CDR2 FQGNSA. CDR3 loop: CASSLVQTGVYEQYF. The CDR3 DNA reads TGTGCCAGCAGCTTAGTCCAGACCGGGGTGTACGAGCAGTACTTC.

The V gene is TRBV19, the J gene TRBJ2-1; 10 bases agree with TRBD2. V gave up 8 bases and J gave up 3 bases; unmatched junction bases: 10. The length of the CDR3 is 16 residues. CDR1 and CDR2 (germline): LNHDA, SQIVND (reference sequence). The CDR3: CASRKSGGENYNEQFF. CDR3 in DNA: TGTGCCAGTCGTAAAAGCGGGGGGGAAAACTACAATGAGCAGTTCTTC.